Listed below are T cell receptor beta chains from one sample, sequenced in a study of cytomegalovirus exposure and HLA in healthy donors. The data were produced by immunoSEQ multiplex PCR, yet TCRdb's version contains in-frame clones alone and is incomplete. The sample includes 300,000 or so clones, around four fifths of them seen just once. Source material: PBMCs. These receptors came from a woman between 35 and 50 years old in good health and CMV-seropositive. Each CDR3 is given with its conserved first and last residue. A D gene is named only where the DNA matches it firmly. Expanded clones get a size class; other rows say once, few or many, or leave the size out.

length: 19; V: TRBV9; D: -; size: few; J: TRBJ2-1; CDR3: CASKKTGGALVAAYNEQFF; DNA: TGTGCCAGCAAGAAAACAGGAGGGGCCCTTGTAGCTGCCTACAATGAGCAGTTCTTC
length: 17; V: TRBV5-1; D: TRBD2; size: -; J: TRBJ2-5; CDR3: CASSLGGLAPSQETQYF; DNA: TGCGCCAGCAGCTTGGGGGGACTAGCGCCGTCACAAGAGACCCAGTACTTC
length: 15; V: TRBV11-3; D: -; size: -; J: TRBJ2-5; CDR3: CASSLDGGSEETQYF; DNA: TGTGCCAGCAGCTTAGACGGGGGTAGCGAAGAGACCCAGTACTTC
length: 16; V: TRBV5-1; D: TRBD2; size: -; J: TRBJ2-1; CDR3: CASRASPSGRVDEQFF; DNA: TGCGCCAGCAGAGCCTCCCCCAGCGGGAGGGTCGATGAGCAGTTCTTC
length: 16; V: TRBV19; D: -; size: -; J: TRBJ2-5; CDR3: CASLRPIDSYQETQYF; DNA: TGTGCCAGCCTACGACCGATCGACAGCTACCAAGAGACCCAGTACTTC
length: 15; V: TRBV6-5; D: TRBD1; size: -; J: TRBJ1-1; CDR3: CASSFTGTVSTEAFF; DNA: TGTGCCAGCAGTTTTACCGGGACAGTATCCACTGAAGCTTTCTTT
length: 16; V: TRBV4-3; D: -; size: -; J: TRBJ1-5; CDR3: CASSQHRGYSNQPQHF; DNA: TGCGCCAGCAGCCAGCACCGGGGTTATAGCAATCAGCCCCAGCATTTT
length: 13; V: TRBV12-5; D: -; size: -; J: TRBJ2-7; CDR3: CASGLVLGGEQYF; DNA: TGTGCTAGTGGTTTGGTACTGGGGGGCGAGCAGTACTTC
length: 14; V: TRBV19; D: TRBD1; size: -; J: TRBJ1-5; CDR3: CATLGQGINQPQHF; DNA: TGTGCCACCCTTGGACAGGGGATCAATCAGCCCCAGCATTTT
length: 15; V: TRBV28; D: -; size: -; J: TRBJ1-3; CDR3: CASSLWEAGRNTIYF; DNA: TGTGCCAGCAGTTTATGGGAGGCGGGGAGGAACACCATATATTTT
length: 16; V: TRBV7-9; D: TRBD2; size: -; J: TRBJ2-2; CDR3: CASSSSSSGYTGELFF; DNA: TGTGCCAGCAGCTCCTCGTCTAGCGGGTACACCGGGGAGCTGTTTTTT
length: 13; V: TRBV5-1; D: -; size: -; J: TRBJ2-7; CDR3: CASSLAPAYEQYF; DNA: TGCGCCAGCAGCTTGGCCCCCGCCTACGAGCAGTACTTC
length: 16; V: TRBV7-3; D: -; size: -; J: TRBJ2-3; CDR3: CASSSKDSRGTDTQYF; DNA: TGTGCCAGCAGCTCGAAAGACAGTCGGGGCACAGATACGCAGTATTTT
length: 14; V: TRBV18; D: -; size: -; J: TRBJ1-1; CDR3: CASSIARGSTEAFF; DNA: TGTGCCAGCTCCATCGCGCGGGGGAGCACTGAAGCTTTCTTT
length: 15; V: TRBV9; D: TRBD1; size: few; J: TRBJ2-3; CDR3: CASSVGGTDQRTQYF; DNA: TGTGCCAGCAGCGTAGGGGGGACAGACCAGAGAACGCAGTATTTT
length: 12; V: TRBV29-1; D: TRBD1; size: few; J: TRBJ2-1; CDR3: CSVGQGFNEQFF; DNA: TGCAGCGTGGGACAGGGGTTCAATGAGCAGTTCTTC